This record covers a single TCR beta chain. These data originate in a study of shared clonotypes between healthy human individuals. Assay: immunoSEQ multiplex PCR; the TCRdb copy retains only in-frame clones and omits some. The table records fewer than 1 million clones, around 96% of them present only once. Naive CD8 cells lacked CD45RO, underwent positive selection for CCR7 and left out terminally differentiated effector memory CD45RA+ cells. Germline V gene data show CDR1 as SEHNR and CDR2 as FQNEAQ (reference sequence). The CDR3 is made up of 18 amino acids. V lost 5 bases, J lost 0 bases, and 7 bases stayed unmatched.

The receptor's source is a man under 40 in good health. V is TRBV7-9 and J is TRBJ2-1; 13 bases align to TRBD2. The sample taken for sequencing was naive CD8+ T cells sorted from blood. The CDR3 protein is CASSGGLAGTSSYNEQFF. CDR3 nucleotides: TGTGCCAGCAGCGGGGGACTAGCGGGGACGAGCTCCTACAATGAGCAGTTCTTC.